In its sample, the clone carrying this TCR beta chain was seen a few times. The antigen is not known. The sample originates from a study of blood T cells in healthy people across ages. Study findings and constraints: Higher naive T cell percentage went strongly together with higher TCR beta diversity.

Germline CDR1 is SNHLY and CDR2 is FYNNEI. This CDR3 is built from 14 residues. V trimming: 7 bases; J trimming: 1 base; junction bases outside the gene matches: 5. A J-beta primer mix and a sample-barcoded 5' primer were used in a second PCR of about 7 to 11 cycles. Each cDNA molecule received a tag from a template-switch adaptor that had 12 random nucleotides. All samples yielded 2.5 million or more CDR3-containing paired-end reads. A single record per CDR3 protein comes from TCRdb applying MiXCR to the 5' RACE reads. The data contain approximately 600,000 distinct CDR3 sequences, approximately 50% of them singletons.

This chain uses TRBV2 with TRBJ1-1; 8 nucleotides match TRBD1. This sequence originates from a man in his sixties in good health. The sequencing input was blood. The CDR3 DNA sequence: TGTGCCAGCACCTCCGGGACAGGGAACACTGAAGCTTTCTTT. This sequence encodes CASTSGTGNTEAFF.